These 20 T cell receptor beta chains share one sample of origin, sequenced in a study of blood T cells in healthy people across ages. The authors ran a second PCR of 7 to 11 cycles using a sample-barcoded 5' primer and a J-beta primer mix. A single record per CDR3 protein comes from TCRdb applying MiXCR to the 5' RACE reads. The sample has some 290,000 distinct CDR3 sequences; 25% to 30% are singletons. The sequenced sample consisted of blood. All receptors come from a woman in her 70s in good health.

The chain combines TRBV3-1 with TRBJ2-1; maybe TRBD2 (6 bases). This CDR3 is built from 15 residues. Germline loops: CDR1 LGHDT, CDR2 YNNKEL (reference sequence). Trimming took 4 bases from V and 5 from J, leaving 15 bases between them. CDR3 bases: TGTGCCAGCAGCCTATACGTGGGACTCCACAATGAGCAGTTCTTC. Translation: CASSLYVGLHNEQFF.

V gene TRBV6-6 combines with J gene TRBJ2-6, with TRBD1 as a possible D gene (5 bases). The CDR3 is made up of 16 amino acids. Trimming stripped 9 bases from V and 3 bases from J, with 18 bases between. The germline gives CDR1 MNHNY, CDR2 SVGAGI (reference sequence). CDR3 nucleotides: TGTGCCAGTCAAACGTTGCAGGGTGGTGGGGCCAACGTCCTGACTTTC. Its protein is CASQTLQGGGANVLTF.

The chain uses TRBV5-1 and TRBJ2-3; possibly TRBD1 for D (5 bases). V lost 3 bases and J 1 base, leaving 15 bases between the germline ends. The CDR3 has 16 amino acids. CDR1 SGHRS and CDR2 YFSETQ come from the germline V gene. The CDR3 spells CASSSSDGRGTDTQYF. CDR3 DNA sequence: TGCGCCAGCAGCTCCTCGGACGGCAGGGGCACAGATACGCAGTATTTT.

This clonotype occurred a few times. CDR3 sequence: CASSDQGVTEAFF. The CDR3 bases are TGTGCCAGCAGTGATCAGGGGGTTACTGAAGCTTTCTTT. The chain is built from TRBV2 and TRBJ1-1, with 7 positions matching TRBD1. Losses at the gene ends were 3 bases for V and 5 bases for J; bases not matched to a gene: 3. The V gene's germline CDR1 is SNHLY and CDR2 FYNNEI. The CDR3 extends over 13 amino acids.

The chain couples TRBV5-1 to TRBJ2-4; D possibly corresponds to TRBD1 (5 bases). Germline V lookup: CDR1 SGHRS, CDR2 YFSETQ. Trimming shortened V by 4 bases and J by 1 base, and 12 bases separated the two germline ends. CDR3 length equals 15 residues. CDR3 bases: TGCGCCAGCAGCCCCGCCAGGGCGGCCAAAAACATTCAGTACTTC. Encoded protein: CASSPARAAKNIQYF.

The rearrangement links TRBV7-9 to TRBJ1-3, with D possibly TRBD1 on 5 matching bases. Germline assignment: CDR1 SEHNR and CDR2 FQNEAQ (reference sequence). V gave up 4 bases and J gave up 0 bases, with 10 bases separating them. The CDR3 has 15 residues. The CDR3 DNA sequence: TGTGCCAGCAGCTCCGGGGGGGTCTCTGGAAACACCATATATTTT. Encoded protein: CASSSGGVSGNTIYF. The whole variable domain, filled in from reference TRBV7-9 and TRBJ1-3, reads DTGVSQNPRHKITKRGQNVTFRCDPISEHNRLYWYRQTLGQGPEFLTYFQNEAQLEKSRLLSDRFSAERPKGSFSTLEIQRTEQGDSAMYLCASSSGGVSGNTIYFGEGSWLTVV.

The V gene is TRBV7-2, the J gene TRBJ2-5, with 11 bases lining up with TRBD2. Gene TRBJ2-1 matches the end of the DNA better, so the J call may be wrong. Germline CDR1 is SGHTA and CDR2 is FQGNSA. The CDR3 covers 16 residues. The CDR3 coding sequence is TGTGCCAGCAGCTTAGCCGGTAGCGGGAGGGTAGTAGAGCAGTTCTTC. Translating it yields CASSLAGSGRVVEQFF.

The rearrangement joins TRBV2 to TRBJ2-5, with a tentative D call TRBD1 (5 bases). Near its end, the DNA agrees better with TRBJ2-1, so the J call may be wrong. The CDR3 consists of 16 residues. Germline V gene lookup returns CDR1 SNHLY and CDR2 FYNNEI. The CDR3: CASSDFGARAYNEQFF. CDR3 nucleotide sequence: TGTGCCAGCAGTGATTTTGGGGCCAGGGCCTACAATGAGCAGTTCTTC.

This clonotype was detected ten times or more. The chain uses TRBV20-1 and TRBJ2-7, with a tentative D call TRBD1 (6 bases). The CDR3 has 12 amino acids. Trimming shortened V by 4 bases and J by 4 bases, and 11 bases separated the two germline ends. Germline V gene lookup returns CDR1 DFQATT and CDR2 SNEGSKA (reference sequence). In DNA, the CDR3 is TGCAGTGCTACTCTCAGGGGTTACGAGCAGTACTTC. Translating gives CSATLRGYEQYF.

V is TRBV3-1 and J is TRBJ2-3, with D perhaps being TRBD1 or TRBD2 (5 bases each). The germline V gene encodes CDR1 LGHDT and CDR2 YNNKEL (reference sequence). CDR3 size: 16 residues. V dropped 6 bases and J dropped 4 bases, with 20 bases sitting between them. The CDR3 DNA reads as TGTGCCAGCAGTCTGGGGGAGCCCTGGCTCCCAGATACGCAGTATTTT. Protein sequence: CASSLGEPWLPDTQYF.

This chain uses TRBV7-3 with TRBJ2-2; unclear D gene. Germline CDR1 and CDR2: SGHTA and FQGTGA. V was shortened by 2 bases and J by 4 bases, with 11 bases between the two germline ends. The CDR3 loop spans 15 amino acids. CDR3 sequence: CASSLGLVATGELFF. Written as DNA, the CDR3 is TGTGCCAGCAGCTTAGGCCTAGTCGCCACCGGGGAGCTGTTTTTT.

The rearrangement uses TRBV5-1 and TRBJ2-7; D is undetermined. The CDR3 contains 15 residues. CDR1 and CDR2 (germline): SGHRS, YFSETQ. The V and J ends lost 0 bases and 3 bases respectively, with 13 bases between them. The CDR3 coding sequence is TGCGCCAGCAGCTTGGTCCTCCAGCCGATCTACGAGCAGTACTTC. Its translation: CASSLVLQPIYEQYF.

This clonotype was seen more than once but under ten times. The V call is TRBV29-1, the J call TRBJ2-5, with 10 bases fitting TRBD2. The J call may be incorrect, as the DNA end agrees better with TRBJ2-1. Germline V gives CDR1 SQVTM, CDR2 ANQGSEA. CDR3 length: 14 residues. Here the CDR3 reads CSVISGRPLDEQFF. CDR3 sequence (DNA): TGCAGCGTTATTAGCGGGAGGCCCTTGGATGAGCAGTTCTTC.

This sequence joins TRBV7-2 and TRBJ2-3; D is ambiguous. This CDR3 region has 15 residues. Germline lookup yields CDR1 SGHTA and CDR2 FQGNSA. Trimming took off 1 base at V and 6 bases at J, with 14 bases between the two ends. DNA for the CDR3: TGTGCCAGCAGCTTAGGTCCATCAAGCCGCGATACGCAGTATTTT. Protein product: CASSLGPSSRDTQYF.

CDR3 nucleotides: TGTGCCAGCAGCTTGGGAGGGAATTACGATGAGCAGTTCTTC. Its translation: CASSLGGNYDEQFF. The V gene is TRBV11-2, the J gene TRBJ2-1; 7 bases agree with TRBD2. The CDR3 covers 14 residues. After removal of 3 bases from V and 8 bases from J, the junction contained 7 bases not matched to a gene. Germline V gene data show CDR1 as SGHAT and CDR2 as FQNNGV.

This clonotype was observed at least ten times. Written as DNA, the CDR3 is TGTGCCAGCGGGGATCCCTCCTCCTACGAGCAGTACTTC. Protein sequence: CASGDPSSYEQYF. The rearrangement links TRBV25-1 to TRBJ2-7; no definite D call. The CDR3 runs to 13 residues. Germline V lookup: CDR1 MGHDK, CDR2 SYGVNS. Trimming cost V 8 bases and J 0 bases, with 11 bases left between them.

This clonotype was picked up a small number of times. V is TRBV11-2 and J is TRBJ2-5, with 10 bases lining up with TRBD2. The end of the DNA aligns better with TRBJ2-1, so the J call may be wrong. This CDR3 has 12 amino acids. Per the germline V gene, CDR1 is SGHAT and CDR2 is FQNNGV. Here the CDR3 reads CASSMGLAEQFF. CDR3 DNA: TGTGCCAGCAGCATGGGACTAGCGGAGCAGTTCTTC.

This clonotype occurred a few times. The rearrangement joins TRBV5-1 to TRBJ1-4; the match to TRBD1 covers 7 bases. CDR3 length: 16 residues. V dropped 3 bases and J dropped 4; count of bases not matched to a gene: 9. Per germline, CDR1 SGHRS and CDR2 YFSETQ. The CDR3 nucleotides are TGCGCCAGCAGCTGGGGGACAGTTGTGAATAATGAAAAACTGTTTTTT. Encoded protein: CASSWGTVVNNEKLFF.

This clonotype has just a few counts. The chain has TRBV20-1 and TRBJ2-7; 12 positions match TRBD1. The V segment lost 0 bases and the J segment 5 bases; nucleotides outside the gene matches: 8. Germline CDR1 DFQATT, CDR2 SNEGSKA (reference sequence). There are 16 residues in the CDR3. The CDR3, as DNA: TGCAGTGCTAGAGATCTCGTGGGACAGGGGGCCGACGAGCAGTACTTC. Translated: CSARDLVGQGADEQYF.

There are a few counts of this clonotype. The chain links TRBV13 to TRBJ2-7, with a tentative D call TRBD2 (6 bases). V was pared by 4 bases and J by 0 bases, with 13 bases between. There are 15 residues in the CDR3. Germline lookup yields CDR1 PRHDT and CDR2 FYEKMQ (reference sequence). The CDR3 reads CASSYPGGSSYEQYF. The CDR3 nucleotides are TGTGCCAGCAGCTACCCCGGAGGGAGCTCCTACGAGCAGTACTTC.